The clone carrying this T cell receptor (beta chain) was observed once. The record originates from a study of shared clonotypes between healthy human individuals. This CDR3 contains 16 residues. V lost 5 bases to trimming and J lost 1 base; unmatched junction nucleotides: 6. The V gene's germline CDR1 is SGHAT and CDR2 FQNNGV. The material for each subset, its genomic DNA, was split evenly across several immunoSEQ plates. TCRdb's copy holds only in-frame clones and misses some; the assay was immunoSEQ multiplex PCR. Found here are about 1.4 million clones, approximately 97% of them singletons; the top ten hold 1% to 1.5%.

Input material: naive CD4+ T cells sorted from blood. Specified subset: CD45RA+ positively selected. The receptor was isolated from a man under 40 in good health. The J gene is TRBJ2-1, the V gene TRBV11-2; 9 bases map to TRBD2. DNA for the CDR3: TGTGCCAGCAGCCCCCTCAGCGGGAGGTCCTACAATGAGCAGTTCTTC. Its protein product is CASSPLSGRSYNEQFF.